The rows below give T cell receptor beta chains drawn from one sample of a study of blood T cells in healthy people across ages. TCRdb processed the 5' RACE reads anew with MiXCR; each CDR3 protein has one entry. The sample lists some 900,000 distinct CDR3 sequences, around 49% occurring once. The sample taken for sequencing was blood. These TCRs come from a man younger than 45 in good health. Both conserved end residues are part of each CDR3. The D gene is left open where the match is weak. Size is omitted from some rows. Given values are once, few, many or a class for expanded clones.

J: TRBJ2-7; size: NA; V: TRBV2; D: NA; DNA: TGTGCCAGCAGTGAGGAGGACGAGCAGTACTTC; CDR3: CASSEEDEQYF
J: TRBJ2-3; size: many; V: TRBV5-1; D: TRBD1; DNA: TGCGCCAGCAGCTTGGATCCGGGACAGCCTGCAGATACGCAGTATTTT; CDR3: CASSLDPGQPADTQYF
J: TRBJ2-2; size: NA; V: TRBV4-2; D: NA; DNA: TGTGCCAGCAGCCCCGAGGTGCGGGCACACACCGGGGAGCTGTTTTTT; CDR3: CASSPEVRAHTGELFF
J: TRBJ1-2; size: many; V: TRBV5-1; D: TRBD1; DNA: TGCGCCAGCAGCTTGGAACAGGGGGCCGCCCACTACACCTTC; CDR3: CASSLEQGAAHYTF
J: TRBJ2-3; size: few; V: TRBV20-1; D: NA; DNA: TGCAGTGCTAGAGATTCAGGCAGGGCGCGAGATACGCAGTATTTT; CDR3: CSARDSGRARDTQYF
J: TRBJ2-2; size: NA; V: TRBV6-1; D: TRBD1; DNA: TGTGCCAGCAGTCTCTATCCGGGACAGGGATCGAACACCGGGGAGCTGTTTTTT; CDR3: CASSLYPGQGSNTGELFF
J: TRBJ2-6; size: once; V: TRBV29-1; D: NA; DNA: TGCAGCGTTGGTTACTCTGGGGCCAACGTCCTGACTTTC; CDR3: CSVGYSGANVLTF
J: TRBJ1-2; size: once; V: TRBV7-9; D: TRBD1; DNA: TGTGCCAGCAGCGAACAGACAGGGCCCATCTATGGCTACACCTTC; CDR3: CASSEQTGPIYGYTF
J: TRBJ1-2; size: few; V: TRBV7-9; D: NA; DNA: TGTGCCAGCAGCTTCGCCCAGGGAGCAGGCTACACCTTC; CDR3: CASSFAQGAGYTF
J: TRBJ1-1; size: NA; V: TRBV20-1; D: NA; DNA: TGCAGTGCTCCCAGGGAACCCGAAGCTTTCTTT; CDR3: CSAPREPEAFF
J: TRBJ2-3; size: NA; V: TRBV7-2; D: NA; DNA: TGTGCCGGCAGCCCGAAGGATACGCAGTATTTT; CDR3: CAGSPKDTQYF
J: TRBJ2-3; size: NA; V: TRBV7-3; D: TRBD2; DNA: TGTGCCAGCAGCTTAAATGGCGGGGGGGTAAGAGATACGCAGTATTTT; CDR3: CASSLNGGGVRDTQYF
J: TRBJ2-1; size: NA; V: TRBV12-3/TRBV12-4; D: TRBD1; DNA: TGTGCCAGCAGTTCGGAAGGACAGGGGGCGCTTTACCATGAGCAGTTCTTC; CDR3: CASSSEGQGALYHEQFF
J: TRBJ2-1; size: many; V: TRBV7-2; D: NA; DNA: TGTGCCAGCAGCTTAGCTCGGTACAATGAGCAGTTCTTC; CDR3: CASSLARYNEQFF
J: TRBJ2-7; size: NA; V: TRBV20-1; D: NA; DNA: TGCAGTGCTATAGACTCCTACGAGCGGTACTTC; CDR3: CSAIDSYERYF
J: TRBJ2-7; size: NA; V: TRBV6-5; D: TRBD1; DNA: TGTGCCAGCAGTTTGAGGACAGGGATGTCCTACGAGCAGTACTTC; CDR3: CASSLRTGMSYEQYF
J: TRBJ2-7; size: few; V: TRBV7-6; D: TRBD1; DNA: TGTGCCAGCAGCAACATTCTGACAGGGTCCTACGAGCAGTACTTC; CDR3: CASSNILTGSYEQYF
J: TRBJ1-2; size: once; V: TRBV28; D: TRBD1; DNA: TGTGCCAGCAGCGTGACAGGGGGCGGCTATGGCTACACCTTC; CDR3: CASSVTGGGYGYTF
J: TRBJ2-5; size: NA; V: TRBV6-2/TRBV6-3; D: NA; DNA: TGTGCCAGCAGCCCCTTAGGGCTGGAGACCCAGTACTTC; CDR3: CASSPLGLETQYF
J: TRBJ1-4; size: NA; V: TRBV12-3/TRBV12-4; D: TRBD1; DNA: TGTGCCAGCAGTACTTACCCACAGGGGGCTAATGAAAAACTGTTTTTT; CDR3: CASSTYPQGANEKLFF
J: TRBJ1-2; size: NA; V: TRBV18; D: NA; DNA: TGTGCCAGCTCACCGGGCCGGGTTACGCGTAACTATGGCTACACCTTC; CDR3: CASSPGRVTRNYGYTF
J: TRBJ2-3; size: few; V: TRBV24-1; D: NA; DNA: TGTGCCACCAGTGATTGGGCTAGCCTAGTCCCAGATACGCAGTATTTT; CDR3: CATSDWASLVPDTQYF
J: TRBJ1-1; size: few; V: TRBV7-2; D: NA; DNA: TGTGCCAGCAGCTCCCAGCAGTGGAGCACTGAAGCTTTCTTT; CDR3: CASSSQQWSTEAFF
J: TRBJ1-4; size: many; V: TRBV20-1; D: TRBD1; DNA: TGCAGTGCTGTCGGGACAGAACTGAGGGAACTGTTTTTT; CDR3: CSAVGTELRELFF
J: TRBJ2-1; size: NA; V: TRBV7-6; D: TRBD1; DNA: TGTGCCAGCAGCTTAGGTGGGACAGGGAAGTTCTTC; CDR3: CASSLGGTGKFF
J: TRBJ2-2; size: NA; V: TRBV12-3/TRBV12-4; D: NA; DNA: TGTGCCAGCAGTTTAGGGGAGCGGAGGGGGGCCGGGGAGCTGTTTTTT; CDR3: CASSLGERRGAGELFF
J: TRBJ2-2; size: NA; V: TRBV6-2/TRBV6-3; D: NA; DNA: TGTGCCAGCAGTTTACCCCCTCGACAGACCGCCGGGGAGCTGTTTTTT; CDR3: CASSLPPRQTAGELFF
J: TRBJ2-7; size: few; V: TRBV6-5; D: NA; DNA: TGTGCCAGCAGTTACTCGGGGGAGACCTACGAGCAGTACTTC; CDR3: CASSYSGETYEQYF
J: TRBJ1-2; size: many; V: TRBV12-3/TRBV12-4; D: NA; DNA: TGTGCCAGCAGTTTCGGACCTAACTATGGCTACACCTTC; CDR3: CASSFGPNYGYTF
J: TRBJ1-1; size: NA; V: TRBV29-1; D: TRBD1; DNA: TGCAGCGTCCGCTCGACAGGGGTGAACACTGAAGCTTTCTTT; CDR3: CSVRSTGVNTEAFF
J: TRBJ1-2; size: NA; V: TRBV7-2; D: NA; DNA: TGTGCCAGCAGCCAAGGAGCGGGCCGTGGCTACACCTTC; CDR3: CASSQGAGRGYTF
J: TRBJ1-1; size: NA; V: TRBV6-5; D: TRBD1; DNA: TGTGCCAGCAGACGGTCCGGGACAGGGGTTGAAGCTTTCTTT; CDR3: CASRRSGTGVEAFF
J: TRBJ2-3; size: few; V: TRBV4-1; D: NA; DNA: TGCGCCAGCAGCCGCCAGGGGTTGAGCACAGATACGCAGTATTTT; CDR3: CASSRQGLSTDTQYF
J: TRBJ2-5; size: many; V: TRBV6-6; D: TRBD2; DNA: TGTGCCAGCAGTCCTCCGGCTAGCGGGTTGAAGACCCAGTACTTC; CDR3: CASSPPASGLKTQYF
J: TRBJ1-1; size: NA; V: TRBV4-1; D: TRBD1; DNA: TGCGCCAGCAGCCAAGGGACAGGGAGTACTGAAGCTTTCTTT; CDR3: CASSQGTGSTEAFF
J: TRBJ2-7; size: few; V: TRBV30; D: NA; DNA: TGTGCCTCTTCCGACGGACTTTCCTACGAGCAGTACTTC; CDR3: CASSDGLSYEQYF
J: TRBJ1-6; size: NA; V: TRBV20-1; D: TRBD1; DNA: TGCAGTGCTAGAGATCCTGGCAGGGGGCTTTCACCCCTCCACTTT; CDR3: CSARDPGRGLSPLHF
J: TRBJ1-4; size: NA; V: TRBV5-1; D: TRBD1; DNA: TGCGCCAGCAGCTTGGACCGGCAGGGGGGTAATGAAAAACTGTTTTTT; CDR3: CASSLDRQGGNEKLFF
J: TRBJ2-7; size: few; V: TRBV5-1; D: TRBD2; DNA: TGCGCCAGCAGCGACGAGCGGGGGGTTTTCGGCGAGCAGTACTTC; CDR3: CASSDERGVFGEQYF
J: TRBJ1-5; size: few; V: TRBV6-5; D: NA; DNA: TGTGCCAGCACCACCTTACACGGGAATCAGCCCCAGCATTTT; CDR3: CASTTLHGNQPQHF
J: TRBJ2-1; size: few; V: TRBV5-1; D: NA; DNA: TGCGCCAGCAGCTTGGTCCAGGGGGGGCTCGGTGAGCAGTTCTTC; CDR3: CASSLVQGGLGEQFF
J: TRBJ2-7; size: NA; V: TRBV2; D: TRBD2; DNA: TGTGCCAGCAGGACTAGCGTTTCCTACGAGCAGTACTTC; CDR3: CASRTSVSYEQYF
J: TRBJ2-7; size: few; V: TRBV27; D: TRBD1; DNA: TGTGCCAGCAGTTGGACAGGGAACCACGAGCAGTACTTC; CDR3: CASSWTGNHEQYF
J: TRBJ1-1; size: NA; V: TRBV7-9; D: NA; DNA: TGTGCCAGCAGCTTAGTCAGCTTTGAAGCTTTCTTT; CDR3: CASSLVSFEAFF
J: TRBJ2-6; size: few; V: TRBV11-1; D: TRBD1; DNA: TGTGCCAGCAGCGGACGGACAGGGTCCTCTGGGGCCAACGTCCTGACTTTC; CDR3: CASSGRTGSSGANVLTF
J: TRBJ1-2; size: NA; V: TRBV4-2; D: NA; DNA: TGTGCCAGCAGCCAAAACCGGATAGTCCAATTCCACTATGGCTACACCTTC; CDR3: CASSQNRIVQFHYGYTF
J: TRBJ1-6; size: NA; V: TRBV20-1; D: NA; DNA: TGCAGTGCTAGTCCTGGGGTGAACTCCTATAATTCACCCCTCCACTTT; CDR3: CSASPGVNSYNSPLHF
J: TRBJ2-3; size: NA; V: TRBV29-1; D: NA; DNA: TGCAGCGTTGAAACGGGAACAGATACGCAGTATTTT; CDR3: CSVETGTDTQYF
J: TRBJ2-3; size: NA; V: TRBV5-1; D: TRBD2; DNA: TGCGCCAGCAGCTTGGATCTAGCGGGGAACACAGATACGCAGTATTTT; CDR3: CASSLDLAGNTDTQYF
J: TRBJ2-7; size: few; V: TRBV2; D: TRBD1; DNA: TGTGCCCGCGACCGGGACAGGGGGTCCTCCTACGAGCAGTACTTC; CDR3: CARDRDRGSSYEQYF
J: TRBJ2-6; size: NA; V: TRBV6-2/TRBV6-3; D: NA; DNA: TGTGCCAGCAGCTACCGCACACTGCTAAGCTCTGGGGCCAACGTCCTGACTTTC; CDR3: CASSYRTLLSSGANVLTF
J: TRBJ2-3; size: NA; V: TRBV28; D: NA; DNA: TGTGCCAGCAGTTTGGCCCCCGCTAGCACAGATACGCAGTATTTT; CDR3: CASSLAPASTDTQYF
J: TRBJ2-1; size: NA; V: TRBV12-3/TRBV12-4; D: NA; DNA: TGTGCCAGCAGTTTAGGGCGGGACAGCAACAATGAGCAGTTCTTC; CDR3: CASSLGRDSNNEQFF
J: TRBJ1-2; size: NA; V: TRBV12-3/TRBV12-4; D: NA; DNA: TGTGCCAGCAGTTTGGGAGACAGTTATGGCTACACCTTC; CDR3: CASSLGDSYGYTF
J: TRBJ2-4; size: NA; V: TRBV3-1; D: NA; DNA: TGTGCCAGCGGCCAAGACAGGCCGGGCGGGGACGGCAAAAACATTCAGTACTTC; CDR3: CASGQDRPGGDGKNIQYF
J: TRBJ2-1; size: many; V: TRBV6-5; D: NA; DNA: TGTGCCAGCAGTTACCGGGACACCTCCTACAATGAGCAGTTCTTC; CDR3: CASSYRDTSYNEQFF
J: TRBJ2-1; size: NA; V: TRBV6-1; D: TRBD2; DNA: TGTGCCAGCAGTGAAGGGACTAGCGTTGGCTACAATGAGCAGTTCTTC; CDR3: CASSEGTSVGYNEQFF